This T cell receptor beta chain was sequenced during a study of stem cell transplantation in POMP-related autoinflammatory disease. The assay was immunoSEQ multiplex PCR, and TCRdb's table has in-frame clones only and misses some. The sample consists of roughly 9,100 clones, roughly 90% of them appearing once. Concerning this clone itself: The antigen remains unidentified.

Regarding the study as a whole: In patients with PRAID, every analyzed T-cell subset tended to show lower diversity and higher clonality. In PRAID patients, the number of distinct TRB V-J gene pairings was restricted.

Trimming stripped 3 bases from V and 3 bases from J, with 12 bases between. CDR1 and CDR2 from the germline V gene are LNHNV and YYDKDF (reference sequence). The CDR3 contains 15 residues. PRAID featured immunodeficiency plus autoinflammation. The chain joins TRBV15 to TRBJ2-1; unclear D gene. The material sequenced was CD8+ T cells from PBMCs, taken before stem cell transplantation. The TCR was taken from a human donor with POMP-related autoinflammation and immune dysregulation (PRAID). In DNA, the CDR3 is TGTGCCACCAGCAGGGTGGCGGTTTTCTACAATGAGCAGTTCTTC. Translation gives CATSRVAVFYNEQFF.